The rows below give T cell receptor beta chains drawn from one sample of a study of T cell repertoires in cytomegalovirus infection. Which antigens these TCRs recognize remains unknown. In TCRdb, the reads were re-called with MiXCR into one record per CDR3 protein. In the table there are about 830,000 distinct CDR3 sequences, about 33% of which are singletons. Source: cultured CD8+ T cells from PBMCs, taken from culture after CMV antigen stimulation. These receptor sequences come from a human donor in good health (CMV status not recorded). Some clones in this sample may be carry-over from other donors' samples. CDR3s include the opening cysteine and the closing phenylalanine or tryptophan. D genes are given only for firm matches. Not every row has a clone size; where given, it reads once, few, many or a size class.

>.|few|TRBV12-3/TRBV12-4|TRBJ2-1
CASSLELEKGAGNEQFF
TGTGCCAGCAGTTTAGAATTGGAAAAAGGGGCAGGCAATGAGCAGTTCTTC
>TRBD1|many|TRBV6-1|TRBJ2-4
CASSTRQGTGPIQYF
TGTGCCAGCAGTACCCGACAGGGGACGGGGCCTATTCAGTACTTC
>TRBD2|few|TRBV27|TRBJ2-7
CASSSGGRRNEQYF
TGTGCCAGCAGTTCGGGGGGAAGGAGGAACGAGCAGTACTTC
>.|many|TRBV7-2|TRBJ2-1
CASSLLGGTVRDEQFF
TGTGCCAGCAGCTTATTAGGGGGGACAGTTAGGGATGAGCAGTTCTTC
>.|.|TRBV11-2|TRBJ1-3
CASSLSKGLGNTIYF
TGTGCCAGCAGCTTATCAAAGGGGCTCGGAAACACCATATATTTT
>.|.|TRBV14|TRBJ1-2
CASSQEDGLYGYTF
TGTGCCAGCAGCCAAGAGGACGGCCTCTATGGCTACACCTTC
>TRBD1|.|TRBV5-1|TRBJ2-6
CASSSGTGSRANVLTF
TGCGCCAGCAGCTCCGGGACAGGTTCTAGGGCCAACGTCCTGACTTTC
>TRBD2|many|TRBV28|TRBJ2-3
CASSLAGGGLADTQYF
TGTGCCAGCAGCCTCGCCGGCGGGGGGCTGGCAGATACGCAGTATTTT
>TRBD1|.|TRBV4-3|TRBJ1-1
CASSQDRDRLNTEAFF
TGCGCCAGCAGCCAAGATCGGGACAGGTTAAACACTGAAGCTTTCTTT
>TRBD1|.|TRBV29-1|TRBJ2-3
CSVGDRGSTDTQYF
TGCAGCGTTGGGGACAGGGGGAGCACAGATACGCAGTATTTT
>.|many|TRBV7-3|TRBJ2-3
CASSPGLVGITDTQYF
TGTGCCAGCAGTCCTGGACTGGTCGGGATCACAGATACGCAGTATTTT
>.|.|TRBV10-3|TRBJ1-1
CAISLTDMNTEAFF
TGTGCCATCAGCCTGACAGATATGAACACTGAAGCTTTCTTT
>.|many|TRBV7-2|TRBJ1-2
CASSSWAGVGYTF
TGTGCCAGCAGCTCCTGGGCCGGGGTTGGCTACACCTTC
>.|few|TRBV6-1|TRBJ1-1
CASNQFVGGAFF
TGTGCCAGTAATCAATTTGTCGGGGGAGCTTTCTTT
>TRBD1|.|TRBV27|TRBJ1-1
CASSLLAGGITEAFF
TGTGCCAGCAGTTTACTCGCAGGGGGCATCACTGAAGCTTTCTTT
>TRBD2|.|TRBV4-1|TRBJ2-1
CASSQEELAVGPRSEFF
TGCGCCAGCAGCCAAGAAGAACTAGCGGTGGGACCGCGCAGCGAGTTCTTC
>TRBD2|.|TRBV6-6|TRBJ2-2
CASSFTSGGRSGGELFF
TGTGCCAGCAGTTTCACTAGCGGGGGGAGAAGCGGTGGGGAGCTGTTTTTT
>TRBD1|few|TRBV7-4|TRBJ2-4
CASSRTGQAKNIQYF
TGTGCCAGCAGCCGGACAGGGCAAGCCAAAAACATTCAGTACTTC
>.|.|TRBV19|TRBJ1-1
CASSIGELGSTEAFF
TGTGCCAGTAGTATAGGGGAGCTTGGGAGCACTGAAGCTTTCTTT
>.|.|TRBV19|TRBJ1-1
CASRMGEDEAFF
TGTGCCAGTAGGATGGGGGAAGATGAAGCTTTCTTT
>TRBD2|few|TRBV7-6|TRBJ2-1
CASSPWGGTSPYNEQFF
TGTGCCAGCAGCCCCTGGGGGGGGACTAGCCCCTACAATGAGCAGTTCTTC
>.|many|TRBV12-3/TRBV12-4|TRBJ1-2
CASSSTSPDPYGYTF
TGTGCCAGCAGTTCAACCTCCCCAGACCCCTATGGCTACACCTTC
>TRBD2|few|TRBV7-6|TRBJ2-7
CASSSGGGDRQGRSYEQYF
TGTGCCAGCAGCTCAGGCGGGGGGGATAGACAGGGAAGATCCTACGAGCAGTACTTC
>TRBD2|.|TRBV20-1|TRBJ2-1
CSAPGVTRTSPPF
TGCAGTGCCCCCGGGGTGACGAGGACTAGCCCTCCCTTC